The 27 T cell receptor beta chains in this list originate from one sample, sequenced in a study of blood T cell repertoires in COVID-19. Measured with immunoSEQ multiplex PCR; TCRdb has only the in-frame clones, and not every one. The sample holds about 130,000 clones, 74% seen once. Sequencing was carried out using peripheral blood. The source is a man aged 55 to 70 with acute or convalescent COVID-19.

CDR3 sequence (DNA): TGCGCCAGCAGCTCGGGGGGGCCCCGCACCGGGGAGCTGTTTTTT. This codes for CASSSGGPRTGELFF. The chain carries TRBV5-1 and TRBJ2-2, with 8 bases matching TRBD2. The germline V gene has CDR1 SGHRS and CDR2 YFSETQ. V was pared by 3 bases and J by 4 bases, with 5 bases of the junction left unmatched. The CDR3 is made up of 15 amino acids.

CDR3 loop: CASSQGTGSGANVLTF. The CDR3 region has the DNA TGTGCCAGCAGCCAAGGGACAGGGTCTGGGGCCAACGTCCTGACTTTC. The chain is built from TRBV4-2 and TRBJ2-6; TRBD1 agrees at 8 bases. The germline gives CDR1 LGHNA, CDR2 YNFKEQ. Trimming removed 1 base from V and 1 base from J; junction bases left unmatched: 0. CDR3 length: 16 residues.

The gene calls are TRBV5-1 and TRBJ2-3; 11 bases fit TRBD2. The CDR3 runs to 15 residues. V trimming: 5 bases; J trimming: 2 bases; junction bases outside the gene matches: 4. Germline V gives CDR1 SGHRS, CDR2 YFSETQ. This chain's CDR3 is CASRTSGESTDTQYF. CDR3 nucleotides: TGCGCCAGCAGGACTAGCGGGGAGTCCACAGATACGCAGTATTTT.

The J gene is TRBJ2-1, the V gene TRBV24-1; no reliable D call. The CDR3 has 16 amino acids. Germline V CDR1 and CDR2: KGHDR, SFDVKD. Deletions cut 3 bases from V and 0 bases from J, with 11 bases between. CDR3 residues: CATSDPKASSYNEQFF. In DNA form, the CDR3 reads TGTGCCACCAGTGATCCTAAGGCTAGCTCCTACAATGAGCAGTTCTTC.

The chain's CDR3 is CAADRAGNQPQHF. For the CDR3, the DNA is TGTGCCGCGGACAGGGCTGGCAATCAGCCCCAGCATTTT. This chain uses TRBV30 with TRBJ1-5; 8 bases match TRBD1. There are 13 residues in the CDR3. Per germline, CDR1 GTSNPN and CDR2 SVGIG (reference sequence). Trimming took 8 bases from V and 2 from J; bases not matched to a gene: 5.

The chain is built from TRBV9 and TRBJ2-2; 14 nucleotides agree with TRBD2. The CDR3 has 16 residues. Germline CDR1 and CDR2: SGDLS and YYNGEE. Trimming at V came to 3 bases and at J to 4 bases, leaving 2 bases not matched to a gene. The CDR3 coding sequence is TGTGCCAGCAGCGAGACTAGCGGGAGGGGCACCGGGGAGCTGTTTTTT. This gives the protein CASSETSGRGTGELFF.

The V gene is TRBV7-2, the J gene TRBJ2-1, with D perhaps matching TRBD2 (5 bases). V was trimmed by 5 bases and J by 4 bases, leaving 6 bases between them. This CDR3 contains 12 residues. Germline CDR1 is SGHTA and CDR2 is FQGNSA. CDR3 sequence (DNA): TGTGCCAGCAGCAGCGGTTACAATGAGCAGTTCTTC. It is translated as CASSSGYNEQFF.

DNA of the CDR3: TGCGCCAGCAGCCAAGAGAGGCCAGGGGGAAACACTGAAGCTTTCTTT. Protein product: CASSQERPGGNTEAFF. This chain uses TRBV4-1 with TRBJ1-1; 7 nucleotides align to TRBD1. This CDR3 has 16 amino acids. CDR1 MGHRA and CDR2 YSYEKL come from the germline V gene. V lost 0 bases and J lost 2; bases outside the gene matches: 6.

This rearrangement joins TRBV24-1 to TRBJ2-5, with D tentatively TRBD1 (5 bases). Trimming stripped 5 bases from V and 3 bases from J, with 24 bases between. The CDR3 covers 18 residues. Germline V gene sequence: CDR1 KGHDR, CDR2 SFDVKD. The CDR3 sequence: CATSAPSTALLFEETQYF. Here the CDR3 DNA reads TGTGCCACCAGTGCCCCCTCGACAGCTCTACTGTTTGAAGAGACCCAGTACTTC.

This chain uses TRBV7-3 with TRBJ2-3; 15 bases match TRBD2. The CDR3 is 15 residues long. The trim removed 8 bases at V and 7 bases at J, leaving 7 bases unmatched. Germline V lookup: CDR1 SGHTA, CDR2 FQGTGA. The CDR3 protein is CASSWGLAGGNTQYF. For the CDR3, the DNA is TGTGCCAGCTCCTGGGGACTAGCGGGGGGTAATACGCAGTATTTT. Filled out from reference TRBV7-3 and TRBJ2-3, the complete variable domain reads GAGVSQTPSNKVTEKGKYVELRCDPISGHTALYWYRQSLGQGPEFLIYFQGTGAADDSGLPNDRFFAVRPEGSVSTLKIQRTERGDSAVYLCASSWGLAGGNTQYFGPGTRLTVL.

This clone was counted only a few times. This chain connects TRBV2 to TRBJ2-7; 10 positions match TRBD2. Germline CDR1 SNHLY, CDR2 FYNNEI. The trim removed 3 bases at V and 3 bases at J, leaving 11 bases unmatched. The CDR3 totals 17 residues. CDR3 in DNA: TGTGCCAGCAGTGACATTTCGGGACTAGCGCTGGACTACGAGCAGTACTTC. Protein: CASSDISGLALDYEQYF. Full variable domain (rest looked up from reference TRBV2 and TRBJ2-7): EPEVTQTPSHQVTQMGQEVILRCVPISNHLYFYWYRQILGQKVEFLVSFYNNEISEKSEIFDDQFSVERPDGSNFTLKIRSTKLEDSAMYFCASSDISGLALDYEQYFGPGTRLTVT.

V gene TRBV7-3 combines with J gene TRBJ2-2; possibly TRBD2 for D (6 bases). Germline-derived CDR1 and CDR2 are SGHTA and FQGTGA. The ends were cut back, 5 bases at V and 3 bases at J, with 7 bases in the middle. This CDR3 spans 13 amino acids. The CDR3 DNA is TGTGCCAGCAGCCGGAGGGACACCGGGGAGCTGTTTTTT. Amino acid sequence: CASSRRDTGELFF.

This clone showed up just once. This chain links TRBV24-1 with TRBJ2-2, with no clear D. V was cut by 7 bases and J by 0 bases, with 14 bases left in between. Germline V lookup: CDR1 KGHDR, CDR2 SFDVKD. CDR3 length: 16 residues. The CDR3 bases are TGTGCCACCAGCCAGCCGAGCGCGCCGAACACCGGGGAGCTGTTTTTT. Its protein product is CATSQPSAPNTGELFF.

CDR3 sequence: CASSLEDRMGTEAFF. CDR3 coding DNA: TGCGCCAGCAGCTTGGAGGACAGGATGGGCACTGAAGCTTTCTTT. The gene calls are TRBV5-1 and TRBJ1-1, with 7 bases matching TRBD1. V trimming: 0 bases; J trimming: 4 bases; junction bases outside the gene matches: 6. The CDR3 totals 15 residues. Germline assignment: CDR1 SGHRS and CDR2 YFSETQ. The whole variable domain, remainder taken from reference TRBV5-1 and TRBJ1-1, is KAGVTQTPRYLIKTRGQQVTLSCSPISGHRSVSWYQQTPGQGLQFLFEYFSETQRNKGNFPGRFSGRQFSNSRSEMNVSTLELGDSALYLCASSLEDRMGTEAFFGQGTRLTVV.

The gene calls are TRBV27 and TRBJ2-3; the match to TRBD2 covers 13 bases. The CDR3 extends over 19 amino acids. With 6 bases clipped from V and 0 bases from J, the junction kept 12 bases outside the gene matches. In germline, CDR1 is MNHEY, CDR2 SMNVEV (reference sequence). The CDR3 DNA reads TGTGCCAGCAGCTCTTGGGGACTAGCGGGGTTCACTAGCACAGATACGCAGTATTTT. Amino acids: CASSSWGLAGFTSTDTQYF.

J is TRBJ2-2 and V is TRBV5-6, with TRBD2 as a possible D gene (5 bases). The length of the CDR3 is 16 residues. Germline CDR1 SGHDT, CDR2 YYEEEE. V was shortened by 5 bases and J by 2 bases, with 16 bases between the two germline ends. As DNA, the CDR3 is TGTGCCAGCAGGACCGACTATACACCTAACACCGGGGAGCTGTTTTTT. It yields the protein CASRTDYTPNTGELFF.

This chain joins TRBV5-1 and TRBJ1-2; 9 bases are shared with TRBD1. From germline, CDR1 is SGHRS and CDR2 YFSETQ. CDR3 length: 13 amino acids. V lost 5 bases and J lost 6; bases outside the gene matches: 5. The CDR3 here is CASRAGTGNGYTF. The CDR3 nucleotides read TGCGCCAGCAGGGCCGGGACAGGGAATGGCTACACCTTC.

The chain joins TRBV10-3 to TRBJ1-1; unclear D gene. The V and J ends lost 6 bases and 4 bases respectively, with 15 bases between them. The CDR3 has 14 amino acids. Germline CDR1 and CDR2: ENHRY and SYGVKD. For the CDR3, the DNA is TGTGCCATCAGAGAGAGGGATCGGGGCACTGAAGCTTTCTTT. It translates to CAIRERDRGTEAFF.

The CDR3 is CASSEGAGGTDTQYF. The CDR3 DNA sequence: TGCGCCAGCAGTGAAGGGGCGGGGGGCACAGATACGCAGTATTTT. The chain uses TRBV10-2 and TRBJ2-3, with TRBD2 matching over 7 bases. Germline V gene lookup returns CDR1 WSHSY and CDR2 SAAADI. The CDR3 is 15 residues long. V was pared by 3 bases and J by 1 base, with 4 bases of the junction left unmatched.

The J gene is TRBJ1-2, the V gene TRBV25-1; D ambiguous. Trimming shortened V by 8 bases and J by 5 bases, and 12 bases separated the two germline ends. CDR1 and CDR2 (germline): MGHDK, SYGVNS. This CDR3 comprises 12 residues. The CDR3 nucleotides are TGTGCCAGCTCTAGGGCGGGGTATGGCTACACCTTC. Encoded protein: CASSRAGYGYTF.

The chain links TRBV4-2 to TRBJ2-3; 9 nucleotides line up with TRBD2. CDR1 LGHNA and CDR2 YNFKEQ come from the germline V gene. V was pared by 0 bases and J by 4 bases, with 17 bases of the junction left unmatched. The CDR3 has 20 amino acids. CDR3 in amino acids: CASSQDPVRGGASGADTQYF. The CDR3 DNA reads as TGTGCCAGCAGCCAAGATCCGGTCCGCGGGGGGGCATCTGGTGCAGATACGCAGTATTTT.

This clone was detected ten times or more. The rearrangement uses TRBV11-2 and TRBJ2-7; tentative D call: TRBD1 (6 bases). Germline values: CDR1 SGHAT, CDR2 FQNNGV. With 5 bases removed from V and 2 bases from J, the gap between germline ends came to 13 bases. The CDR3 runs 14 residues. The CDR3 DNA sequence: TGTGCCAGCAGCCCCCAGTGGACAGCCTACGAGCAGTACTTC. It yields the protein CASSPQWTAYEQYF.

The V gene is TRBV4-1, the J gene TRBJ1-6; no firm D call. This CDR3 comprises 18 residues. CDR1 is MGHRA, CDR2 YSYEKL, per germline. V was pared by 2 bases and J by 0 bases, with 14 bases between. The CDR3 DNA reads TGCGCCAGCAGCCAATTCGTCGGGGTCAGCTCCTATAATTCACCCCTCCACTTT. It codes for CASSQFVGVSSYNSPLHF.

The J gene is TRBJ2-4, the V gene TRBV11-3; no clear D gene. The CDR3 is made up of 15 amino acids. CDR1 SGHNT and CDR2 YENEEA come from the germline V gene. The ends were cut back, 4 bases at V and 8 bases at J, with 18 bases in the middle. CDR3 in DNA: TGTGCCAGCAGCTCCCCCCTATTTGCTCTGGACATTCAGTACTTC. This codes for CASSSPLFALDIQYF.

The V gene is TRBV30, the J gene TRBJ1-4; 7 nucleotides align to TRBD1. Trimming took 3 bases from V and 8 from J; bases not matched to a gene: 9. The CDR3 covers 14 residues. Germline CDR1 is GTSNPN and CDR2 is SVGIG (reference sequence). The CDR3, as DNA: TGTGCCTGGAGGCCAAACAGGGGTGGCGAAAAACTGTTTTTT. Translated: CAWRPNRGGEKLFF. Variable domain in full (rest from reference TRBV30 and TRBJ1-4): SQTIHQWPATLVQPVGSPLSLECTVEGTSNPNLYWYRQAAGRGLQLLFYSVGIGQISSEVPQNLSASRPQDRQFILSSKKLLLSDSGFYLCAWRPNRGGEKLFFGSGTQLSVL.

This chain uses TRBV2 with TRBJ2-7, with a possible D match to TRBD1 (6 bases). Germline lookup yields CDR1 SNHLY and CDR2 FYNNEI. The CDR3 length is 14 residues. The V end was cut by 9 bases, the J end by 1 base, with 16 bases between. In nucleotides, the CDR3 is TGTGCCAGTAAACCGGGACATTCGTCCTACGAGCAGTACTTC. Translated: CASKPGHSSYEQYF.

This sequence joins TRBV30 and TRBJ1-5, with D perhaps matching TRBD1 (5 bases). The CDR3 consists of 18 residues. V was trimmed by 1 base and J by 0 bases, leaving 19 bases between them. CDR1 and CDR2 from the germline V gene are GTSNPN and SVGIG (reference sequence). CDR3 nucleotide sequence: TGTGCCTGGAGTGGCTTAGGGCAGGGTCACTATAGCAATCAGCCCCAGCATTTT. It codes for CAWSGLGQGHYSNQPQHF.